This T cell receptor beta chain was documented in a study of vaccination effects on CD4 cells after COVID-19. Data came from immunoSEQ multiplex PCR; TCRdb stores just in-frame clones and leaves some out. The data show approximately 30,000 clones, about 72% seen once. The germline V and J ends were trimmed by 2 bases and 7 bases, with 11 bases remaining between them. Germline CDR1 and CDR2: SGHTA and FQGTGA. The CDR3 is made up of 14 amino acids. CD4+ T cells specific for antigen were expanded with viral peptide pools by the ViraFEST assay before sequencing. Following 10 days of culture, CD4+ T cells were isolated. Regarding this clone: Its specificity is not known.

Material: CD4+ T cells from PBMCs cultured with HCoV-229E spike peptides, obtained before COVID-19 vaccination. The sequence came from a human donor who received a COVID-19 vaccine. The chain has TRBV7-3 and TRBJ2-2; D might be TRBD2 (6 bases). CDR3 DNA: TGTGCCAGCAGCTTAGGGGGGAGGAGCGGGGAGCTGTTTTTT. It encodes CASSLGGRSGELFF.